This entry features one T cell receptor (beta chain) sequence. The antigen remains unidentified. This specimen belongs to a study of Graves' ophthalmopathy and Graves' hyperthyroidism. For repertoire sequencing, the TCR beta CDR3 regions were amplified from RNA transcripts. A first-round RT-PCR used HTBI primers, followed by a second-round multiplex PCR. TCRdb analysed the multiplex PCR reads with MiXCR anew, one entry per CDR3 protein. The table shows around 1.1 million distinct CDR3 sequences, with approximately 35% occurring only once. Study conclusions and caveats: The model flagged ophthalmopathy progression at more than 70% sensitivity and 72% to 80% specificity.

V was shortened by 1 base and J by 5 bases, with 14 bases between the two germline ends. The germline gives CDR1 LGHNA, CDR2 YSLEER. The length of the CDR3 is 15 residues. Sequencing was performed on peripheral blood or thyroid tissue (not recorded which). The V call is TRBV4-3, the J call TRBJ1-2; D is unresolved. The clonotype was recovered from an adult man with Graves' hyperthyroidism. This CDR3 reads CASSQGTASTYGYTF. The CDR3 nucleotides are TGCGCCAGCAGCCAAGGGACGGCCAGTACGTATGGCTACACCTTC.